The source of this T cell receptor (beta chain) is a study of identical twins. Study conclusions and caveats: Interpretation of the results relied on cross-sectional statistical analysis and not on following the same donors. Among out-of-frame alpha sequences shared by twins, low generation probability occurred in excess.

Regarding this clonotype: The target antigen is unknown.

The CDR3 consists of 15 residues. With V trimmed by 1 base and J by 0 bases, 4 bases remained unmatched. The germline V gene has CDR1 DFQATT and CDR2 SNEGSKA (reference sequence). Through template switching, a universal primer site was introduced, and the cDNA contained unique molecular identifiers. TCRdb passed the 5' RACE reads through MiXCR, listing each CDR3 protein once. Among about 280,000 distinct CDR3 sequences listed, roughly 8.6% were seen once. This sample was also put to use in a study of yellow fever vaccine responses in identical twins.

V and J are TRBV20-1 and TRBJ2-7, with 9 nucleotides matching TRBD2. This receptor was obtained from a woman aged 18 to 35 in good health. The sample taken for sequencing was memory (CD45RO+) T cells sorted from blood. The CDR3 protein is CSARGDSGSSYEQYF. DNA for the CDR3: TGCAGTGCTAGAGGGGATAGCGGGAGCTCCTACGAGCAGTACTTC.